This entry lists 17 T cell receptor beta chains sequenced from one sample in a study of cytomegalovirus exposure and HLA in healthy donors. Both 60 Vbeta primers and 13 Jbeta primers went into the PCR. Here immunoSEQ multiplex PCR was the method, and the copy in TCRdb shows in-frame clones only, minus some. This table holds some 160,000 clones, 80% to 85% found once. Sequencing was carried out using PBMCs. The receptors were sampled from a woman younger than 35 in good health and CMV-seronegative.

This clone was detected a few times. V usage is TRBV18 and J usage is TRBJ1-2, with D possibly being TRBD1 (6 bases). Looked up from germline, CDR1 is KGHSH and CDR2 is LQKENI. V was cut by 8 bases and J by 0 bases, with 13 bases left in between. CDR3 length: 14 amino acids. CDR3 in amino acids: CASTEQGSNYGYTF. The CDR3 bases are TGTGCCAGCACTGAACAGGGCTCTAACTATGGCTACACCTTC.

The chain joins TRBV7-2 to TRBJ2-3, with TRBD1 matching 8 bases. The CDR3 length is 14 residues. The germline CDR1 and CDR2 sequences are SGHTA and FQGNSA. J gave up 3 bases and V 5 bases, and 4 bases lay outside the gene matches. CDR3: CASSRDRYTDTQYF. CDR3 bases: TGTGCCAGCAGCCGGGACAGGTATACAGATACGCAGTATTTT. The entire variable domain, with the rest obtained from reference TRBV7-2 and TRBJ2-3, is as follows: GAGVSQSPSNKVTEKGKDVELRCDPISGHTALYWYRQSLGQGLEFLIYFQGNSAPDKSGLPSDRFSAERTGGSVSTLTIQRTQQEDSAVYLCASSRDRYTDTQYFGPGTRLTVL.

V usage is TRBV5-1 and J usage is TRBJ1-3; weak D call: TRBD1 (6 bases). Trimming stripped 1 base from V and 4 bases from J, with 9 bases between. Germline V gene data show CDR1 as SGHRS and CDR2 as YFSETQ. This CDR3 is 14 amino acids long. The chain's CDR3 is CASSLPGGGNTIYF. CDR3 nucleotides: TGCGCCAGCAGCTTGCCGGGGGGCGGAAACACCATATATTTT.

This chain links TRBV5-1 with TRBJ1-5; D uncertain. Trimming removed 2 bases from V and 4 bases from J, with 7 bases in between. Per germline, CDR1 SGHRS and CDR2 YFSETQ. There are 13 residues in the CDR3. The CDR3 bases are TGCGCCAGCAGCTTCCGGAGAAATCAGCCCCAGCATTTT. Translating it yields CASSFRRNQPQHF.

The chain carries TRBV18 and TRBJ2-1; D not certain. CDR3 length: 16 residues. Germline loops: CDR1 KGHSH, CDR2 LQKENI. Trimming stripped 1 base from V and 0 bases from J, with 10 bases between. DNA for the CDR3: TGTGCCAGCTCACCACTCCGCCGGAGCTCCTACAATGAGCAGTTCTTC. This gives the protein CASSPLRRSSYNEQFF.

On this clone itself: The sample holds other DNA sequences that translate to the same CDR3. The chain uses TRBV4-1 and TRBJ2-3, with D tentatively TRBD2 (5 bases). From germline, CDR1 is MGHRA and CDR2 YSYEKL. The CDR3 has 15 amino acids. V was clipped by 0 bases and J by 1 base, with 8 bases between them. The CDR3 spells CASSQDRTGTDTQYF. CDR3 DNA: TGCGCCAGCAGCCAAGATCGGACTGGCACAGATACGCAGTATTTT.

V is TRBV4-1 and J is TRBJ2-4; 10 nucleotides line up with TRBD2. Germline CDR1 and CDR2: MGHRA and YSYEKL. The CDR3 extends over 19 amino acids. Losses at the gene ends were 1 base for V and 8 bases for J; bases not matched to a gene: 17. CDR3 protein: CASSQGNKISGGRWDIQYF. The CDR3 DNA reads TGCGCCAGCAGCCAAGGGAACAAAATTAGCGGGGGGAGGTGGGACATTCAGTACTTC.

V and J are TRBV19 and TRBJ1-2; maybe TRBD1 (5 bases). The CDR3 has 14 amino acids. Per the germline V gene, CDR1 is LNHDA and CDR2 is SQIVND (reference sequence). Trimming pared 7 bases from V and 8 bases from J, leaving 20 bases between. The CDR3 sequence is CASTKTQGTRGYTF. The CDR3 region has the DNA TGTGCCAGTACCAAAACTCAGGGAACGAGAGGCTACACCTTC.

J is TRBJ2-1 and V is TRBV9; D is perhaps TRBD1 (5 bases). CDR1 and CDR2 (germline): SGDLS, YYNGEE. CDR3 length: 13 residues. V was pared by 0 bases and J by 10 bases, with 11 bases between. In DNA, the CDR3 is TGTGCCAGCAGCGTAGTGCAGGGTGGGGAGCAGTTCTTC. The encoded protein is CASSVVQGGEQFF.

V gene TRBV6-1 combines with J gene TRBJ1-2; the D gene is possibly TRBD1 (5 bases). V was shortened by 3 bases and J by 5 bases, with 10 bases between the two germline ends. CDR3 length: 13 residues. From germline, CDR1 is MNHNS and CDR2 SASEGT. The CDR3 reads CASSDWDWYGYTF. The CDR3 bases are TGTGCCAGCAGTGACTGGGACTGGTATGGCTACACCTTC.

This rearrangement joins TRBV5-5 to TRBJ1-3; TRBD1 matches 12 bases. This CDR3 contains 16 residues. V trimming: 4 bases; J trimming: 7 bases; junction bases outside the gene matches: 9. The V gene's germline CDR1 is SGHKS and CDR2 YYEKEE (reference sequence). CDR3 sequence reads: CASSPWDRGRGNTIYF. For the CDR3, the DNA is TGTGCCAGCAGCCCCTGGGACAGGGGGCGAGGGAACACCATATATTTT. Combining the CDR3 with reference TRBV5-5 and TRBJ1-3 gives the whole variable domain DAGVTQSPTHLIKTRGQQVTLRCSPISGHKSVSWYQQVLGQGPQFIFQYYEKEERGRGNFPDRFSARQFPNYSSELNVNALLLGDSALYLCASSPWDRGRGNTIYFGEGSWLTVV.

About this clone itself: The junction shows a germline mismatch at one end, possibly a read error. CDR3 sequence reads: CSSSGDRAFSGNTIYF. DNA for the CDR3: TGTTCCAGCAGCGGAGACAGGGCGTTCTCTGGAAACACCATATATTTT. The J gene is TRBJ1-3, the V gene TRBV7-9; 7 positions agree with TRBD1. CDR3 length equals 16 residues. From germline, CDR1 is SEHNR and CDR2 FQNEAQ (reference sequence).

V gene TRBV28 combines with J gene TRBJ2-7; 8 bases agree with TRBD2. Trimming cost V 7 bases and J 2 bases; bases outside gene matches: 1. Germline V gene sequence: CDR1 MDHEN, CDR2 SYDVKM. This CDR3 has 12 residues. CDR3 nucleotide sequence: TGTGCCAGCAAGGGACTAGCCTACGAGCAGTACTTC. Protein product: CASKGLAYEQYF.

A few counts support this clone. Here the CDR3 reads CATSRGGRGINYGYTF. The DNA of the CDR3 is TGTGCCACCAGCAGAGGAGGCAGGGGAATTAACTATGGCTACACCTTC. This chain connects TRBV15 to TRBJ1-2; possible D gene TRBD1, 6 bases. The CDR3 is 16 residues long. Per the germline V gene, CDR1 is LNHNV and CDR2 is YYDKDF (reference sequence). V was shortened by 1 base and J by 1 base, with 13 bases between the two germline ends.

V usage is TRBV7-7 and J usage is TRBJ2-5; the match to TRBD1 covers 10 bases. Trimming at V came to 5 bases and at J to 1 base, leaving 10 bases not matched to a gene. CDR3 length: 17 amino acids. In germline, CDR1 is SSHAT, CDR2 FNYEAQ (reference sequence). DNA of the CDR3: TGTGCCAGCAGCCCACGGACAGGGGGTCGTTTCCAAGAGACCCAGTACTTC. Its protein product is CASSPRTGGRFQETQYF.

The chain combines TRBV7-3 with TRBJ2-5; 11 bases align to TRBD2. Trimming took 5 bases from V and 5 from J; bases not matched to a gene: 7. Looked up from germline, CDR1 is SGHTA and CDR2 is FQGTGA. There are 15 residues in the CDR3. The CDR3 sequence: CASSISGGAGETQYF. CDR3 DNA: TGTGCCAGCAGCATTAGCGGGGGGGCGGGTGAGACCCAGTACTTC.

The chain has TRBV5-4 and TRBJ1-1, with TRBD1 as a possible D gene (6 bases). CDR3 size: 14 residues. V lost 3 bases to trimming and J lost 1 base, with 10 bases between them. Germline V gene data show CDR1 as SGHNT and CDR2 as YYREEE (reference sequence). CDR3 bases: TGTGCCAGCAGCTGGGGACAATCGAACACTGAAGCTTTCTTT. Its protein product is CASSWGQSNTEAFF.